Below are 23 T cell receptor delta chains sequenced from a single sample in a study of DNA immune sequencing with unique molecular identifiers. Genomic DNA underwent 32-plex PCR targeting all 8 TRDV and 4 TRDJ genes. The library had 12-nucleotide UMIs introduced over around 3 barcoding cycles, then a second adapter PCR. TCRdb reran clone calling via CATT on the multiplex PCR reads. The sample records a few thousand delta-chain clones, over 9.5% being singletons. Sequencing used gamma-delta T cells enriched from blood buffy coat, or unenriched PBMCs (not recorded which). These receptors were taken from a human donor in good health.

Remarks on this clone: The DNA is omitted, as the CDR3 cannot be located on it reliably, and the CDR3 follows TCRdb's listing. The assigned J gene is TRDJ1, but the V gene is uncalled; whether TRDD3, the table's D call, matches the DNA was not checked. The CDR3 adds up to 25 amino acids, both ends counted. CDR3 residues: CAVGGGSQLRDWAGTLDDGTDKLIF.

This sequence joins TRDV2 and TRDJ1, with TRDD3 identical over 10 bases. The germline V gene encodes CDR1 GEAIGNYY and CDR2 EKD. This CDR3 spans 17 amino acids. The ends lost 4 bases at V and 0 bases at J; junction bases unmatched: 10. This CDR3 is CACDPTGGWPYTDKLIF. The CDR3 DNA reads as TGTGCCTGTGATCCTACTGGGGGATGGCCGTACACCGATAAACTCATCTTT.

J is TRDJ1 and V is TRDV1, with 12 positions matching TRDD3. The J gene was not available in TCRdb and was assigned here by matching the DNA to germline segments. The CDR3 spans 18 residues. The V gene's germline CDR1 is TSWWSYY and CDR2 QGS. V was clipped by 4 bases and J by 5 bases; unmatched bases: 14. The CDR3 DNA follows: TGTGCTCTTGGGGGACGCCTTCGTCTGGGGGATACGGCTGATAAACTCATCTTT. Translating it yields CALGGRLRLGDTADKLIF.

There are many counts of this clone. The rearrangement joins TRDV2 to TRDJ1; 7 bases line up with TRDD3. J was trimmed by 10 bases and V by 0 bases; bases with no gene match: 16. CDR3 size: 16 residues. In germline, CDR1 is GEAIGNYY, CDR2 EKD. In DNA form, the CDR3 reads TGTGCCTGTGACACCGTTTCTGGGGGCCCGGGGGTAGGACTCATCTTT. The encoded protein is CACDTVSGGPGVGLIF.

The rearrangement links TRDV2 to TRDJ1, with 13 bases that match TRDD3. Trimming took 3 bases from V and 0 from J; bases not matched to a gene: 15. The CDR3 extends over 20 amino acids. CDR1 and CDR2 from the germline V gene are GEAIGNYY and EKD. Here the CDR3 reads CACDGVTGGYAESYTDKLIF. CDR3 bases: TGTGCCTGTGACGGGGTAACTGGGGGATACGCCGAATCGTACACCGATAAACTCATCTTT.

As for this clone: This could be a read error, since a much larger clone is one nucleotide away. This sequence joins TRDV1 and TRDJ1, with a tentative D call TRDD2 (7 bases). TCRdb supplies no J gene; here it was assigned by aligning the nucleotide sequence to germline. The CDR3 is 24 residues long. V lost 0 bases and J lost 0, with 35 bases in between. CDR1 is TSWWSYY, CDR2 QGS, per germline. The DNA for the CDR3 is TGTGCTCTTGGGGAACTTCCCCTCCTTTCCTACAAGTGGGGGGTCCGGTCGTACACCGATAAACTCATCTTT. Its translation: CALGELPLLSYKWGVRSYTDKLIF.

The V gene is TRDV1, the J gene TRDJ1, with TRDD3 matching over 7 bases. No J gene is reported in TCRdb; it was inferred here by comparing the DNA with germline. Germline loops: CDR1 TSWWSYY, CDR2 QGS. The CDR3 totals 18 residues. J gave up 2 bases and V 4 bases, and 16 bases lay outside the gene matches. DNA for the CDR3: TGTGCTCTTGGGGGGTACGTGTACTGGGGATGCTATACCGATAAACTCATCTTT. This translates into CALGGYVYWGCYTDKLIF.

This clone was picked up a small number of times. TCRdb attributes to this sequence the protein of a much larger clone, which differs from the DNA translation at residue 15; a read error is likely, and the protein displayed is translated from the DNA. This chain connects TRDV2 to TRDJ1; 8 positions match TRDD3. Germline loops: CDR1 GEAIGNYY, CDR2 EKD. The CDR3 totals 19 residues. This chain's CDR3 is CACDSLYWGPLPYTHKLIF. Written as DNA, the CDR3 is TGTGCCTGTGACTCTCTGTACTGGGGGCCTCTCCCCTACACCCATAAACTCATCTTT.

This clone was seen a handful of times. A far larger clone is only one base removed, so a read error is likely. The identical CDR3 is also encoded by other nucleotide sequences in the sample. V usage is TRDV2 and J usage is TRDJ1; 7 nucleotides line up with TRDD3. Germline-derived CDR1 and CDR2 are GEAIGNYY and EKD. The CDR3 has 14 amino acids. The CDR3: CACDPWGNTDKLIF. CDR3 sequence (DNA): TGTGCCTGTGACCCGTGGGGGAACACTGATAAACTCATCTTT.

As for this clone: A far larger clone is one base from this, pointing to a likely read error. The same CDR3 is also encoded by other DNA sequences in this sample. The genes are TRDV2 and TRDJ1; possibly TRDD3 for D (5 bases). Germline CDR1 is GEAIGNYY and CDR2 is EKD. There are 20 residues in the CDR3. Trimming cost V 0 bases and J 2 bases, with 27 bases left between them. CDR3 residues: CACDTLRAVGDKGLTDKLIF. The CDR3 DNA reads TGTGCCTGTGACACCCTACGTGCGGTAGGGGACAAAGGGCTTACCGATAAACTCATCTTT.

This clone has a handful of counts. The TCRdb protein comes from a much larger clone and disagrees with this DNA's translation at residue 3, likely due to a read error; the protein given here is derived from the DNA. The rearrangement uses TRDV2 and TRDJ3; D is perhaps TRDD3 (5 bases). Germline-derived CDR1 and CDR2 are GEAIGNYY and EKD. The CDR3 sequence is 20 residues long. Written as DNA, the CDR3 is TGTGCCTATGACACCTTGGGGACCACGAACGGCTCCTGGGACACCCGACAGATGTTTTTC. Amino acid sequence: CAYDTLGTTNGSWDTRQMFF.

The chain's CDR3 is CALGELRPLPPTGYWGIQDTDKLIF. The CDR3 DNA sequence: TGTGCTCTTGGGGAACTACGGCCCTTACCTCCTACGGGGTACTGGGGGATACAAGACACCGATAAACTCATCTTT. This chain joins TRDV1 and TRDJ1; 12 bases align to TRDD3. The J gene, missing from TCRdb, was assigned here through DNA to germline matching. Germline CDR1 is TSWWSYY and CDR2 is QGS. J was trimmed by 0 bases and V by 0 bases; bases with no gene match: 26. The CDR3 runs 25 residues.

This clone was recorded many times. One base separates it from a far larger clone, so it is likely a read error. The gene calls are TRDV2 and TRDJ1; 12 bases are a match to TRDD3. In germline, CDR1 is GEAIGNYY, CDR2 EKD. The CDR3 consists of 16 residues. The CDR3 region is CAYDKLGDTQADKLIF. DNA of the CDR3: TGTGCCTATGACAAGCTGGGGGATACGCAGGCCGATAAACTCATCTTT.

This clone was observed a few times. A read error is the likely source, as a far larger clone sits one nucleotide away. The sample holds other DNA sequences that translate to the same CDR3. This chain connects TRDV2 to TRDJ1; TRDD3 matches 7 bases. This CDR3 has 15 residues. Germline V gene data show CDR1 as GEAIGNYY and CDR2 as EKD. Trimming removed 3 bases from V and 5 bases from J; junction bases left unmatched: 11. As DNA, the CDR3 is TGTGCCTGTGACGTCTTACTGGGGACCACTGATAAACTCATCTTT. Encoded protein: CACDVLLGTTDKLIF.

In regard to this clone: Given a far larger clone just one base away, this is likely a sequencing read error. Other DNA sequences in this sample translate to the same CDR3. This sequence joins TRDV2 and TRDJ1, with 13 bases matching TRDD3. This CDR3 comprises 20 residues. Germline CDR1 is GEAIGNYY and CDR2 is EKD. The CDR3 protein is CACDTVATGGYGGYTDKLIF. In nucleotides, the CDR3 is TGTGCCTGCGACACCGTCGCTACTGGGGGATACGGAGGGTACACCGATAAACTCATCTTT.

Points on this clone: The TCRdb record carries a much larger clone's protein, which differs from this DNA's translation at residue 14; a read error is the likely cause, and the protein listed here is the DNA translation. The J gene is TRDJ1, the V gene TRDV2, with TRDD3 matching over 8 bases. The CDR3 totals 17 residues. Germline values: CDR1 GEAIGNYY, CDR2 EKD. In DNA, the CDR3 is TGTGCCTGTGACCACGTACTGGGGGTTAAGTACACCGATAATCTCATCTTT. Its protein product is CACDHVLGVKYTDNLIF.

This clone was counted ten times or more. V and J are TRDV2 and TRDJ1; weak D call: TRDD3 (6 bases). Germline V gives CDR1 GEAIGNYY, CDR2 EKD. The V end was cut by 3 bases, the J end by 2 bases, with 18 bases between. The CDR3 spans 16 residues. The CDR3 bases are TGTGCCTGTGACGGGATGGGGGCCCCGTGGACCGATAAACTCATCTTT. This codes for CACDGMGAPWTDKLIF.

This clone appeared many times. The gene calls are TRDV2 and TRDJ1; 9 bases are a match to TRDD3. The CDR3 runs 17 residues. Germline CDR1 and CDR2: GEAIGNYY and EKD. V dropped 5 bases and J dropped 0; count of bases not matched to a gene: 12. The CDR3 here is CACVDLTGGTYTDKLIF. DNA for the CDR3: TGTGCCTGTGTGGATCTTACTGGGGGAACGTACACCGATAAACTCATCTTT.

Note on this clone: A read error likely explains this, since a far larger clone differs by one base. This specimen includes other DNA sequences encoding the same CDR3. This chain connects TRDV2 to TRDJ1; 13 nucleotides agree with TRDD3. This CDR3 is built from 20 residues. Looked up from germline, CDR1 is GEAIGNYY and CDR2 is EKD. CDR3 region: CACDTVATGGYGGYTDKLIF. The CDR3 DNA reads as TGTGCCTGTGACACCGTCGCTACTGGGGGATACGGAGGGTACACCGATAAACTAATCTTT.

J is TRDJ2 and V is TRDV1; D not resolved. The J gene, not given by TCRdb, was assigned here from a germline match of the nucleotide sequence. Germline-derived CDR1 and CDR2 are TSWWSYY and QGS. V was clipped by 0 bases and J by 1 base, with 15 bases between them. CDR3 size: 18 residues. In nucleotides, the CDR3 is TGTGCTCTTGGGGAACTAGTATTTCCAAACGATTTGACAGCACAACTCTTCTTT. Amino acid sequence: CALGELVFPNDLTAQLFF.

No call was made for the V gene; the J gene is TRDJ1; the DNA was not compared with TRDD3, the D call given in the table. The CDR3 loop spans 18 amino acids. Written as DNA, the CDR3 is TGTGCTCTTGGGGAACGAAGAGAACCCCCGGATGGGACCGATAAACTCATCTTT. Translation gives CALGERREPPDGTDKLIF.

The sample holds a few counts of this clone. The chain joins TRDV1 to TRDJ1, with no clear D. The J gene was not available in TCRdb and was assigned here by matching the DNA to germline segments. The CDR3 is 25 amino acids. Trimming shortened V by 0 bases and J by 0 bases, and 38 bases separated the two germline ends. Per germline, CDR1 TSWWSYY and CDR2 QGS. CDR3: CALGELVPGTRSQTSDTVYTDKLIF. The CDR3 region has the DNA TGTGCTCTTGGGGAACTAGTGCCGGGAACGCGTTCCCAGACATCGGACACGGTGTACACCGATAAACTCATCTTT.

There are many counts of this clone. The protein TCRdb lists belongs to a much larger clone and differs from this DNA's translation at residue 11, which points to a read error; the protein shown is made from the DNA. The gene calls are TRDV2 and TRDJ1, with 11 nucleotides matching TRDD3. CDR1 is GEAIGNYY and CDR2 is EKD in the germline V gene. Trimming removed 5 bases from V and 6 bases from J; junction bases left unmatched: 10. This CDR3 has 15 residues. CDR3 DNA: TGTGCCTGTGCCCAACTGGGGGATAGGGACTATAAACTCATCTTT. Amino acids: CACAQLGDRDYKLIF.